This section outlines one T cell receptor beta chain sequence together with its context. The antigen is unknown. Here immunoSEQ multiplex PCR was the method, and the copy in TCRdb shows in-frame clones only, minus some. The sample gives 100,000 or so clones, 85% to 90% of which show up once; more than 40% is in the top ten. The source of the sample is a study of T cell responses to AZD1222 COVID-19 vaccine. The germline V gene has CDR1 MDHEN and CDR2 SYDVKM. This CDR3 is built from 15 residues. Trimming shortened V by 3 bases and J by 2 bases, and 14 bases separated the two germline ends. Points from the study as a whole: Repertoire sampling happened only post peak T cell response.

The starting material was peripheral blood, obtained 28 days after the second AZD1222 dose. This receptor was obtained from an adult who received the AZD1222 COVID-19 vaccine. This chain joins TRBV28 and TRBJ2-7; tentatively, D is TRBD1 (5 bases). CDR3 in DNA: TGTGCCAGCAGTTTTAGCCCGCGGACACCCTACGAGCAGTACTTC. Encoded protein: CASSFSPRTPYEQYF. Complete variable domain (other parts from reference TRBV28 and TRBJ2-7): DVKVTQSSRYLVKRTGEKVFLECVQDMDHENMFWYRQDPGLGLRLIYFSYDVKMKEKGDIPEGYSVSREKKERFSLILESASTNQTSMYLCASSFSPRTPYEQYFGPGTRLTVT.